What follows is one TCR beta chain and its context. Its antigen is not known. PBMC samples from each donor numbered at least one pre-ART and at least two post-ART. Samples held roughly 0.9-10 million cryopreserved PBMC before DNA extraction. The data originate from a study of long-term antiretroviral therapy in people with HIV. Germline V lookup: CDR1 SNHLY, CDR2 FYNNEI. This CDR3 comprises 19 residues. Trimming at V came to 3 bases and at J to 4 bases, leaving 11 bases not matched to a gene. Run at survey level, the immunoSEQ assay was version v3.0. Assay: immunoSEQ multiplex PCR; the TCRdb copy retains only in-frame clones and omits some. The sample includes 20,000 to 30,000 clones, 80% to 90% seen only once; the top ten take 8% to 9.5%. Study-level points and caveats: Although diversity increased after ART, it remained lower than in transplant donor controls. HIV repertoire CDR3 lengths ranged less widely than those of controls.

The TCR originated in a man between 50 and 59 years old with HIV. Sequencing used unsorted PBMCs, obtained 1.8 years before starting antiretroviral therapy. The rearrangement uses TRBV2 and TRBJ2-3; TRBD2 aligns across 15 bases. The CDR3 DNA follows: TGTGCCAGCAGTGATATAGGACTAGCGGGAGGGCCGGGTCCAGATACGCAGTATTTT. Protein sequence: CASSDIGLAGGPGPDTQYF.